Following are 14 T cell receptor beta chains from one sample sequenced in a study of human T cells and chemical hapten exposure. Time point: patch test 3, about 24 weeks after DPC sensitization. Treatment in this sample: therapeutic diphenylcyclopropenone sensitization with weekly scalp DPC. TCRdb fed the RACE reads into MiXCR, producing one record per CDR3 protein. The sample holds over 150,000 distinct CDR3 sequences, about a quarter seen once. Sequenced material: whole blood, taken in connection with sensitization to the hapten diphenylcyclopropenone (DPC). Receptor source: a woman between 18 and 30 years old with alopecia areata. Some clones in this sample may be carry-over from other donors' samples.

This chain links TRBV5-1 with TRBJ2-2; 8 bases agree with TRBD2. In germline, CDR1 is SGHRS, CDR2 YFSETQ. The V segment lost 3 bases and the J segment 3 bases; nucleotides outside the gene matches: 4. The CDR3 is made up of 15 amino acids. The CDR3 is CASSSGTSDTGELFF. The CDR3 nucleotides are TGCGCCAGCAGCTCCGGGACTAGTGACACCGGGGAGCTGTTTTTT.

The sample holds a few counts of this clonotype. The V call is TRBV20-1, the J call TRBJ2-3, with 10 bases that match TRBD2. From germline, CDR1 is DFQATT and CDR2 SNEGSKA (reference sequence). J lost 2 bases, V lost 1 base, and 6 bases had no gene match. This CDR3 comprises 16 residues. This chain's CDR3 is CSARGLAGAFTDTQYF. The CDR3 DNA is TGCAGTGCTAGAGGCCTAGCGGGGGCTTTCACAGATACGCAGTATTTT.

This clonotype was observed a few times. The chain uses TRBV20-1 and TRBJ1-5; possible D gene TRBD1, 5 bases. Between the trimmed V and J ends, which lost 5 bases and 4 bases, there was a span of 12 bases. The V gene's germline CDR1 is DFQATT and CDR2 SNEGSKA (reference sequence). The CDR3 is 13 residues long. In DNA form, the CDR3 reads TGCAGTGCTCCCGGGACTCCAAATCAGCCCCAGCATTTT. It codes for CSAPGTPNQPQHF.

This clonotype has only a few counts. The chain recombines TRBV21-1 with TRBJ2-1. TRBV21-1 corresponds to a pseudogene. The CDR3 is 12 amino acids. In nucleotides, the CDR3 is TGTGCCAGCAGCAAAGGGGGCAATGAGCAGTTCTTC. This gives the protein CASSKGGNEQFF.

The chain is built from TRBV29-1 and TRBJ2-1; D not resolved. V was clipped by 2 bases and J by 7 bases, with 15 bases between them. This CDR3 is 14 amino acids long. Germline CDR1 is SQVTM and CDR2 is ANQGSEA. CDR3 sequence: CSVETMRRRNEQFF. CDR3 in DNA: TGCAGCGTTGAAACGATGCGCCGGAGAAATGAGCAGTTCTTC.

A few counts support this clonotype. This rearrangement joins TRBV6-6 to TRBJ2-2, with 7 bases lining up with TRBD1. This CDR3 contains 16 residues. V shed 0 bases and J 0 bases; nucleotides not matched to a gene: 1. Germline V lookup: CDR1 MNHNY, CDR2 SVGAGI (reference sequence). DNA for the CDR3: TGTGCCAGCAGTTACTCGGGGACAGCGAACACCGGGGAGCTGTTTTTT. Amino acids: CASSYSGTANTGELFF.

The chain carries TRBV15 and TRBJ2-3, with TRBD2 matching 10 bases. Trimming at V came to 1 base and at J to 4 bases, leaving 5 bases not matched to a gene. The CDR3 spans 16 residues. The germline CDR1 and CDR2 sequences are LNHNV and YYDKDF (reference sequence). For the CDR3, the DNA is TGTGCCACCAGCAGAGCAGCGGGGGGGCCCCCAGATACGCAGTATTTT. It translates to CATSRAAGGPPDTQYF.

This clonotype occurred a few times. V is TRBV7-9 and J is TRBJ2-7; no definite D call. This CDR3 region has 11 residues. The germline V gene has CDR1 SEHNR and CDR2 FQNEAQ (reference sequence). Trimming pared 3 bases from V and 6 bases from J, leaving 6 bases between. The CDR3 region has the DNA TGTGCCAGCAGCTTCCCGCCCGAGCAGTACTTC. This translates into CASSFPPEQYF.

A few counts support this clonotype. This rearrangement joins TRBV29-1 to TRBJ2-7, with a possible D match to TRBD2 (5 bases). The germline V gene has CDR1 SQVTM and CDR2 ANQGSEA. The germline V and J ends were trimmed by 4 bases and 6 bases, with 16 bases remaining between them. The CDR3 has 13 amino acids. CDR3 in DNA: TGCAGCGTTGGAATTAGCGAAGTTCGCGAGCAGTACTTC. Its protein product is CSVGISEVREQYF.

This clonotype was observed a handful of times. V and J are TRBV20-1 and TRBJ1-1, with TRBD1 matching 8 bases. The CDR3 length is 11 residues. CDR1 DFQATT and CDR2 SNEGSKA come from the germline V gene (reference sequence). J lost 11 bases, V lost 1 base, and 3 bases had no gene match. CDR3 loop: CSARGTGYAFF. CDR3 DNA sequence: TGCAGTGCTAGAGGGACAGGGTACGCTTTCTTT.

J is TRBJ1-1 and V is TRBV30; a weak D match, TRBD1 (5 bases). The germline V gene has CDR1 GTSNPN and CDR2 SVGIG (reference sequence). The CDR3 loop spans 13 amino acids. Trimming stripped 1 base from V and 1 base from J, with 7 bases between. Here the CDR3 DNA reads TGTGCCTGGAGTGGGGGCGGGAACACTGAAGCTTTCTTT. Its translation is CAWSGGGNTEAFF. The variable domain in full, completed from reference TRBV30 and TRBJ1-1, reads SQTIHQWPATLVQPVGSPLSLECTVEGTSNPNLYWYRQAAGRGLQLLFYSVGIGQISSEVPQNLSASRPQDRQFILSSKKLLLSDSGFYLCAWSGGGNTEAFFGQGTRLTVV.

This clonotype was found a few times. This chain uses TRBV21-1 with TRBJ2-7. TRBV21-1 is listed as a pseudogene. The CDR3 runs 13 residues. The CDR3 bases are TGTGCCAGCAGCAAAGCGCGGAAGGCCGAGCAGTACTTC. This encodes CASSKARKAEQYF.

The chain employs TRBV20-1 and TRBJ2-3; TRBD2 matches 12 bases. CDR3 size: 16 residues. After removal of 3 bases from V and 4 bases from J, the junction contained 8 bases not matched to a gene. The V gene's germline CDR1 is DFQATT and CDR2 SNEGSKA (reference sequence). CDR3 protein: CSASQLAGGRADTQYF. The DNA for the CDR3 is TGCAGTGCTAGCCAACTAGCGGGGGGTCGGGCAGATACGCAGTATTTT.

Ten or more counts support this clonotype. The V and J genes are TRBV6-6 and TRBJ2-5; D call uncertain. The CDR3 spans 13 residues. Deletions cut 2 bases from V and 5 bases from J, with 9 bases between. The germline CDR1 and CDR2 sequences are MNHNY and SVGAGI (reference sequence). CDR3 protein: CASSYPKTETQYF. The CDR3, as DNA: TGTGCCAGCAGTTACCCAAAAACGGAGACCCAGTACTTC.